The T cell receptor (beta chain) under discussion was sequenced for a study of Graves' ophthalmopathy and Graves' hyperthyroidism. Points on this clonotype: Its antigen is still unknown.

Deletions cut 3 bases from V and 8 bases from J, with 13 bases between. From germline, CDR1 is LNHDA and CDR2 SQIVND (reference sequence). The CDR3 runs to 13 residues. Broader study findings: Most expanded thyroid clonotypes above 0.001 frequency also appeared in blood. From stable hyperthyroidism, ophthalmopathy was separated by a 13-signature model with 85% to 90% sensitivity and around 80% specificity.

Transcripts of RNA were the source for amplifying TCR beta CDR3 regions. A first-round RT-PCR used HTBI primers, followed by a second-round multiplex PCR. Each CDR3 protein gets one entry after TCRdb re-called the multiplex PCR reads with MiXCR. Of under 250,000 distinct CDR3 sequences in the sample, around a fifth are singletons; the top ten hold 35% to 55%. Orbital computed tomography and thyroid ultrasound, along with TRAb, serum thyroxine and clinical symptoms, underpinned diagnosis. An approximately 10 ml volume of fresh peripheral blood provided the PBMCs. Specimen: peripheral blood. The TCR sequence derives from a woman aged 45-60 years with Graves' ophthalmopathy. V gene TRBV19 combines with J gene TRBJ1-2; maybe TRBD1 (6 bases). CDR3 loop: CASSMIRGVGYTF. The CDR3 nucleotides are TGTGCCAGTAGTATGATCAGGGGAGTCGGCTACACCTTC.